A single sample is the source of the 21 T cell receptor beta chains below, sequenced in a study of cytotoxic CD8 clonotypes in ibrutinib-treated CLL. Method: immunoSEQ multiplex PCR; TCRdb's copy keeps in-frame clones and lacks some. The repertoire consists of over 120,000 clones, with 76% occurring once and the leading ten covering approximately 5.1%. Specimen: PBMCs, collected after 24 months of ibrutinib treatment. The receptors were sampled from a human donor with chronic lymphocytic leukemia.

This clone has a handful of counts. This chain connects TRBV7-2 to TRBJ2-7; 11 bases map to TRBD2. Trimming cost V 5 bases and J 7 bases; bases outside gene matches: 13. This CDR3 spans 16 amino acids. Germline CDR1 reads SGHTA; CDR2 reads FQGNSA. CDR3 nucleotide sequence: TGTGCCAGCAGCACCTACCTAGCGGGAGGAAATGGGGAGCAGTACTTC. Residues: CASSTYLAGGNGEQYF.

This rearrangement joins TRBV28 to TRBJ2-1, with D possibly TRBD2 on 5 matching bases. V was pared by 10 bases and J by 7 bases, with 14 bases between. CDR3 size: 12 residues. Per the germline V gene, CDR1 is MDHEN and CDR2 is SYDVKM. CDR3 nucleotide sequence: TGTGCCACCCATACCCCGGGGAATGAGCAGTTCTTC. It codes for CATHTPGNEQFF.

V usage is TRBV15 and J usage is TRBJ1-5; D is unclear. Germline CDR1 is LNHNV and CDR2 is YYDKDF (reference sequence). V was pared by 0 bases and J by 7 bases, with 13 bases between. CDR3 size: 15 residues. CDR3: CATSRDRRVGQPQHF. CDR3 DNA: TGTGCCACCAGCAGAGATCGGCGGGTTGGGCAGCCCCAGCATTTT. Full variable domain (remainder filled in from reference TRBV15 and TRBJ1-5): DAMVIQNPRYQVTQFGKPVTLSCSQTLNHNVMYWYQQKSSQAPKLLFHYYDKDFNNEADTPDNFQSRRPNTSFCFLDIRSPGLGDTAMYLCATSRDRRVGQPQHFGDGTRLSIL.

The genes are TRBV5-1 and TRBJ1-1; 7 nucleotides align to TRBD1. V shed 0 bases, J shed 6 bases, and the junction held 8 bases outside the gene matches. CDR3 length equals 15 residues. CDR1 is SGHRS, CDR2 YFSETQ, per germline. The CDR3 DNA follows: TGCGCCAGCAGCTTGGACCCCAGGGGGGGGGCTGAAGCTTTCTTT. Translated, it gives CASSLDPRGGAEAFF. The whole variable domain, remainder taken from reference TRBV5-1 and TRBJ1-1, is KAGVTQTPRYLIKTRGQQVTLSCSPISGHRSVSWYQQTPGQGLQFLFEYFSETQRNKGNFPGRFSGRQFSNSRSEMNVSTLELGDSALYLCASSLDPRGGAEAFFGQGTRLTVV.

This chain links TRBV9 with TRBJ2-1, with D perhaps matching TRBD1 or TRBD2 (5 bases each). This CDR3 has 16 residues. V was shortened by 4 bases and J by 4 bases, with 18 bases between the two germline ends. Germline assignment: CDR1 SGDLS and CDR2 YYNGEE. This chain's CDR3 is CASSPQPGHVYNEQFF. CDR3 sequence (DNA): TGTGCCAGCAGCCCCCAACCGGGGCACGTTTACAATGAGCAGTTCTTC.

The DNA for the CDR3 is TGCGCCAGCAGCCCCTTCGGGGGGGTGAACACCGGGGAGCTGTTTTTT. This gives the protein CASSPFGGVNTGELFF. The rearrangement links TRBV5-1 to TRBJ2-2; TRBD2 matches at 8 bases. The CDR3 covers 16 residues. V trimming: 4 bases; J trimming: 1 base; junction bases outside the gene matches: 6. Looked up from germline, CDR1 is SGHRS and CDR2 is YFSETQ.

The chain has TRBV28 and TRBJ2-6, with a weak D call TRBD2 (6 bases). V was clipped by 2 bases and J by 3 bases, with 26 bases between them. Germline lookup yields CDR1 MDHEN and CDR2 SYDVKM. This CDR3 has 21 residues. CDR3 nucleotide sequence: TGTGCCAGCAGTTTACCCTTCGGCCGGGAGAACCCCGGAGGTGGGGCCAACGTCCTGACTTTC. Encoded protein: CASSLPFGRENPGGGANVLTF.

The genes are TRBV6-5 and TRBJ1-1; D not resolved. The ends were cut back, 7 bases at V and 1 base at J, with 10 bases in the middle. Germline CDR1 reads MNHEY; CDR2 reads SVGAGI. CDR3 length: 13 amino acids. CDR3 DNA sequence: TGTGCCAGCATGGCGTGGGGGAACACTGAAGCTTTCTTT. Protein product: CASMAWGNTEAFF.

The V and J genes are TRBV2 and TRBJ1-4; weak D call: TRBD1 (5 bases). The V gene's germline CDR1 is SNHLY and CDR2 FYNNEI. CDR3 length: 13 residues. Trimming shortened V by 4 bases and J by 7 bases, and 10 bases separated the two germline ends. The CDR3 DNA reads TGTGCCAGCAGTGTGGGGGACGCTGAAAAACTGTTTTTT. It specifies CASSVGDAEKLFF.

This clone came up once. The chain links TRBV7-2 to TRBJ2-1; the match to TRBD1 covers 8 bases. The length of the CDR3 is 15 residues. Germline CDR1 is SGHTA and CDR2 is FQGNSA. After removal of 5 bases from V and 0 bases from J, the junction contained 3 bases not matched to a gene. The CDR3 DNA reads TGTGCCAGCAGCCGGACAGGGAGCTCCTACAATGAGCAGTTCTTC. This translates into CASSRTGSSYNEQFF. The entire variable domain, with the rest obtained from reference TRBV7-2 and TRBJ2-1, is as follows: GAGVSQSPSNKVTEKGKDVELRCDPISGHTALYWYRQSLGQGLEFLIYFQGNSAPDKSGLPSDRFSAERTGGSVSTLTIQRTQQEDSAVYLCASSRTGSSYNEQFFGPGTRLTVL.

This chain connects TRBV14 to TRBJ2-5; possibly TRBD2 for D (5 bases). V lost 1 base to trimming and J lost 5 bases, with 14 bases between them. The CDR3 contains 15 residues. CDR1 is SGHDN and CDR2 is FVKESK in the germline V gene. CDR3 residues: CASSQGFGVGETQYF. The CDR3 coding sequence is TGTGCCAGCAGCCAAGGTTTCGGGGTTGGGGAGACCCAGTACTTC.

This clone was observed at least ten times. The chain combines TRBV28 with TRBJ1-1; D unresolved. The germline V gene has CDR1 MDHEN and CDR2 SYDVKM. V was shortened by 3 bases and J by 4 bases, with 12 bases between the two germline ends. This CDR3 contains 14 residues. In DNA, the CDR3 is TGTGCCAGCAGTTTGGGGAACTGGGCCACTGAAGCTTTCTTT. This codes for CASSLGNWATEAFF.

CDR3 in amino acids: CASSLAEGGYTF. CDR3 in DNA: TGCGCCAGCAGCTTGGCGGAGGGTGGCTACACCTTC. The chain is built from TRBV5-1 and TRBJ1-2; D is unclear. The germline V gene encodes CDR1 SGHRS and CDR2 YFSETQ. Trimming took 0 bases from V and 7 from J, leaving 7 bases between them. The CDR3 extends over 12 amino acids.

The chain recombines TRBV13 with TRBJ2-4; D might be TRBD1 (6 bases). V shed 3 bases and J shed 0 bases, with 15 bases lying between them. From germline, CDR1 is PRHDT and CDR2 FYEKMQ (reference sequence). The CDR3 runs 17 residues. Written as DNA, the CDR3 is TGTGCCAGCAGCTTCGGGTACGGGGACACAGCCAAAAACATTCAGTACTTC. Residues: CASSFGYGDTAKNIQYF.

This chain uses TRBV27 with TRBJ2-7; D gene ambiguous. Germline CDR1 and CDR2: MNHEY and SMNVEV (reference sequence). Trimming took 5 bases from V and 9 from J, leaving 17 bases between them. This CDR3 has 13 amino acids. The CDR3 sequence is CASSTPGPRGQYF. The CDR3 DNA sequence: TGTGCCAGCAGTACCCCCGGGCCCCGCGGGCAGTACTTC.

V and J are TRBV15 and TRBJ1-2; TRBD1 might be the D (6 bases). The CDR3 consists of 15 residues. V lost 0 bases to trimming and J lost 7 bases, with 15 bases between them. The germline V gene encodes CDR1 LNHNV and CDR2 YYDKDF (reference sequence). CDR3 residues: CATSRDLGGDAGYTF. DNA of the CDR3: TGTGCCACCAGCAGAGATCTGGGGGGCGACGCTGGCTACACCTTC.

The chain joins TRBV7-9 to TRBJ2-3; TRBD2 agrees at 12 bases. Germline CDR1 reads SEHNR; CDR2 reads FQNEAQ (reference sequence). The CDR3 is 14 amino acids. V was clipped by 5 bases and J by 5 bases; unmatched bases: 2. The CDR3: CASSPSGGVDTQYF. CDR3 coding DNA: TGTGCCAGCAGCCCTAGCGGGGGGGTAGATACGCAGTATTTT.

The V call is TRBV10-3, the J call TRBJ2-2; the D is unclear. The germline CDR1 and CDR2 sequences are ENHRY and SYGVKD. The V gene lost 2 bases and the J gene lost 7 bases, with 2 bases spanning the gap. The CDR3 loop spans 11 amino acids. For the CDR3, the DNA is TGTGCCATCAGTGAGGTCGGGGAGCTGTTTTTT. It specifies CAISEVGELFF.

This chain connects TRBV5-6 to TRBJ2-1; D remains unclear. Germline V lookup: CDR1 SGHDT, CDR2 YYEEEE. This CDR3 has 11 residues. Trimming cost V 4 bases and J 12 bases, with 11 bases left between them. The DNA for the CDR3 is TGTGCCAGCAGCCGCACCGGCCTGCAGTTCTTC. Translated, it gives CASSRTGLQFF.

The V gene is TRBV6-1, the J gene TRBJ1-5; no definite D call. The CDR3 contains 11 residues. Germline CDR1 is MNHNS and CDR2 is SASEGT. V lost 6 bases and J lost 4, with 4 bases in between. CDR3 amino acids: CASRENQPQHF. The CDR3 bases are TGTGCCAGCAGGGAAAATCAGCCCCAGCATTTT.

This clone has a single count. The chain recombines TRBV6-6 with TRBJ1-4; the match to TRBD1 covers 8 bases. The germline V gene has CDR1 MNHNY and CDR2 SVGAGI (reference sequence). The V gene end was trimmed by 6 bases and the J gene end by 7 bases; junction bases not matched to a gene: 10. CDR3 size: 15 residues. For the CDR3, the DNA is TGTGCCAGCAGAACCGGGGACAGGAAGACTGAAAAACTGTTTTTT. The encoded protein is CASRTGDRKTEKLFF.